The clone carrying this T cell receptor (beta chain) was observed once. Its specificity is unknown. The sample originates from a study of cytomegalovirus exposure and HLA in healthy donors. For the study at large: Around 80 million unique TCR sequences came from HLA-typed donors in an early release.

Study outcomes and limitations: Most subjects' HLA-A and HLA-B alleles were reportedly predicted from TCR beta sequences. Earlier analysis yielded a pattern in which most TCR beta V segments were productive about 87% or about 30% of the time. In a later analysis, TCR beta V- and J-gene trimming showed a link to a missense DCLRE1C variant.

PCR was performed using 60 Vbeta and 13 Jbeta primers. Sequencing used immunoSEQ multiplex PCR; TCRdb keeps in-frame clones, though not all of them. The sample lists 100,000 to 150,000 clones; over 65% were seen once. The CDR3 sequence is 15 residues long. With V trimmed by 5 bases and J by 1 base, 7 bases remained unmatched. CDR1 SGHAT and CDR2 FQNNGV come from the germline V gene. The chain employs TRBV11-2 and TRBJ1-1; 7 bases map to TRBD1. Specimen: PBMCs. The sequence came from a man aged 25 to 40 in good health and CMV-seropositive. CDR3 sequence (DNA): TGTGCCAGCAGCCCTCGACAGGGATGGAACACTGAAGCTTTCTTT. Its protein product is CASSPRQGWNTEAFF. The full variable domain, with the rest looked up from reference TRBV11-2 and TRBJ1-1, is EAGVAQSPRYKIIEKRQSVAFWCNPISGHATLYWYQQILGQGPKLLIQFQNNGVVDDSQLPKDRFSAERLKGVDSTLKIQPAKLEDSAVYLCASSPRQGWNTEAFFGQGTRLTVV.